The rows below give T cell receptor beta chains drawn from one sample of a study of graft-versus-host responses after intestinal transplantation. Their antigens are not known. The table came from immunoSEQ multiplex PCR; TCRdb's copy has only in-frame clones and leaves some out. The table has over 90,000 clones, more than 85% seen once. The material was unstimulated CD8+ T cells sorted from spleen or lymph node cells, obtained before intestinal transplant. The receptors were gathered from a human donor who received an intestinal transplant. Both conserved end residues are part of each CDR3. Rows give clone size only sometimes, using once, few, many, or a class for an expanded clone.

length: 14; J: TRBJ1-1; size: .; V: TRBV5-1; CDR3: CASSLGAGGTEAFF
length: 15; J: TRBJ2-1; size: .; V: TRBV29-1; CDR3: CSVDSLQGSINEQFF
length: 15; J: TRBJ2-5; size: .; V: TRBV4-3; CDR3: CASSQDLARGQEQYF
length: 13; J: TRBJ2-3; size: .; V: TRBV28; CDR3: CAGSKGEEDTQYF
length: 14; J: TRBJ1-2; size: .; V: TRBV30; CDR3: CAWAEVGGYYGYTF
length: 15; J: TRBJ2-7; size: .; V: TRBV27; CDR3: CASSSTGQGASEQYF
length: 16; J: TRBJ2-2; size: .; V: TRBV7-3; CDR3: CASSAGTGGGAGELFF
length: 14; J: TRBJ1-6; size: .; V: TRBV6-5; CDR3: CASSHQGLNSPLHF
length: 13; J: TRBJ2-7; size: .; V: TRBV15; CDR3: CATRQTLGDEQYF
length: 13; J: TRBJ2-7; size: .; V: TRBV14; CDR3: CASSQDPFNEQYF
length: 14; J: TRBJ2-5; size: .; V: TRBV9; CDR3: CASSVEYTQETQYF
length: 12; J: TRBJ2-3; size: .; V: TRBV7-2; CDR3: CASSSGTDTQYF
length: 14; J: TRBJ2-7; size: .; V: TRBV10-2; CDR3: CASSEWGGPYEQYF
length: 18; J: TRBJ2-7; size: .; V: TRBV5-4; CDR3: CASSLTLLQGSSSYEQYF
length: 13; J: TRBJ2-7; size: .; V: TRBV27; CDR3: CASTPGGLGEQYF
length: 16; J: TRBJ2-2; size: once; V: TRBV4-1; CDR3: CASSQEGTAHTGELFF
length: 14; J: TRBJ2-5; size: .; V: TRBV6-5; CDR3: CATSPGRRLETQYF
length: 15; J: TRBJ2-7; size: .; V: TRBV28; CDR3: CASSSGLAELYEQYF
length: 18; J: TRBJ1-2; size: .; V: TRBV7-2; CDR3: CASSLDTTPWPLNYGYTF
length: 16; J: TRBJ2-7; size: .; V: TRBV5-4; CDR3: CASSPGLAGGPYEQYF
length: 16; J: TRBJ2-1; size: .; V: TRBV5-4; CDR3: CASSLLASGSIDEQFF
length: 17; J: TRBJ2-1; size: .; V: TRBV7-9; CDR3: CASSLVGLASPYNEQFF
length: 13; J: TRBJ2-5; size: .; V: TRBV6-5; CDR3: CAVGTPHQETQYF
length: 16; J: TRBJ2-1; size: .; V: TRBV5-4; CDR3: CASSQIGGLVYNEQFF
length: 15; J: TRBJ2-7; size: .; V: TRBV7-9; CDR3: CASSPPRTGTYEQYF
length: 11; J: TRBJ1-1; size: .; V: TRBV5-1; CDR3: CASSSGVEAFF
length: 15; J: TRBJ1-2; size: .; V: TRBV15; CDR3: CATSRTRTANYGYTF
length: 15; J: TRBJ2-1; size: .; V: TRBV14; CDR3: CASSQVGQGAGEQFF
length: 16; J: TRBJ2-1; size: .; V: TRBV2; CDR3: CASSAPLAGVYNEQFF
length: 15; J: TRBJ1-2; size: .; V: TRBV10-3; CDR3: CAISESSTGGYGYTF
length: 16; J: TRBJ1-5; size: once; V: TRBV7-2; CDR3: CASSLGQGAVNQPQHF
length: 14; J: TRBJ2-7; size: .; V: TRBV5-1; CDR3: CASSLEGAAYEQYF
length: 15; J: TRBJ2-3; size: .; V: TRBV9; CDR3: CASSFSGVSTDTQYF
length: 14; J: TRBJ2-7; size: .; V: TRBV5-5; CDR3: CASSFFQGSYEQYF
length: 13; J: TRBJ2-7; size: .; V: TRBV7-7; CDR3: CASSAGTNYEQYF
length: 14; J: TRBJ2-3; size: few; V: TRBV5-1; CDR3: CASSFRRGADTQYF
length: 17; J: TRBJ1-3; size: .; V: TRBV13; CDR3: CASSLLDRVEDGNTIYF
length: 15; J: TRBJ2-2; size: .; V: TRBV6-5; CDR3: CASSYSSRPTGELFF
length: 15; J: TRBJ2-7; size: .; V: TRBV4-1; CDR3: CASSQDPTGVYEQYF
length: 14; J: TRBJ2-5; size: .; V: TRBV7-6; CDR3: CASSSSGRRETQYF
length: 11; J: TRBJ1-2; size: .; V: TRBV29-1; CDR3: CSVRSGYGYTF